The clone carrying this TCR beta chain was seen repeatedly, ten times or more. What it binds is not known. Researchers made TCR beta libraries by using iRepertoire HTBI primers and running Arm-PCR on CDR3 regions. Via MiXCR, TCRdb re-called the multiplex PCR reads, giving one row per CDR3 protein. Of approximately 290,000 distinct CDR3 sequences detected, around 20% appear once; the ten largest clones hold around 50%. This record belongs to a study of regulatory T cells in long-lasting Graves disease. Whole-study findings and limits: The sample size was small, and this may have reduced accuracy. Lower TCR diversity was seen in persistent Graves' patients than in newly diagnosed ones.

Time point indicated: persistent/refractory GD, antithyroid drugs over 5 years with positive TRAb. TCR sequences were obtained from RNA taken from PBMCs. A volume of approximately 9.8 milliliters of peripheral blood was collected in EDTA tubes. The V end lost 0 bases, the J end lost 10 bases, and 6 bases lay between the germline ends. Germline V gives CDR1 MNHEY, CDR2 SVGAGI. The CDR3 totals 11 residues. The sequenced sample was peripheral blood mononuclear cells (PBMCs), obtained when the disease was refractory, from a patient treated with antithyroid drugs. The TCR comes from a female donor with Graves disease. V usage is TRBV6-5 and J usage is TRBJ1-1; tentative D call: TRBD1 (6 bases). The CDR3 loop reads CASSYSGAAFF. The CDR3, as DNA: TGTGCCAGCAGTTACTCGGGGGCAGCTTTCTTT.